Listed here are 14 T cell receptor beta chains from one sample, sequenced in a study of blood T cell repertoires in COVID-19. Only in-frame clones appear in the TCRdb table, and some are missing; sequencing was by immunoSEQ multiplex PCR. The table includes under 150,000 clones, under 85% detected once. Material: peripheral blood. The receptors come from a man aged 45-60 years with active or convalescent COVID-19.

The genes are TRBV28 and TRBJ1-1; weak D call: TRBD1 (6 bases). The germline gives CDR1 MDHEN, CDR2 SYDVKM. This CDR3 spans 15 amino acids. Trimming took off 3 bases at V and 0 bases at J, with 11 bases between the two ends. CDR3: CASSFSAGVNTEAFF. The CDR3 DNA is TGTGCCAGCAGTTTCTCCGCAGGGGTGAACACTGAAGCTTTCTTT.

This chain joins TRBV5-1 and TRBJ2-5; D might be TRBD2 (7 bases). Trimming removed 4 bases at V and 2 bases at J, with 15 bases between. CDR1 is SGHRS, CDR2 YFSETQ, per germline. This CDR3 is built from 15 residues. CDR3 residues: CASSIGGAGQETQYF. The CDR3 nucleotides read TGCGCCAGCAGCATAGGGGGGGCTGGGCAAGAGACCCAGTACTTC.

This clone is a singleton in its sample. The genes are TRBV30 and TRBJ1-5; 8 positions match TRBD1. The CDR3 spans 13 residues. Per the germline V gene, CDR1 is GTSNPN and CDR2 is SVGIG (reference sequence). Germline trimming cut 5 bases from V and 5 bases from J; bases unmatched to any gene: 5. The CDR3 region has the DNA TGTGCCTGGGAGGACAGGGCAGATCAGCCCCAGCATTTT. Protein sequence: CAWEDRADQPQHF.

V is TRBV4-1 and J is TRBJ1-5, with TRBD1 matching over 7 bases. The CDR3 sequence is 14 residues long. Germline CDR1 reads MGHRA; CDR2 reads YSYEKL. J was trimmed by 5 bases and V by 3 bases; bases with no gene match: 4. CDR3 nucleotide sequence: TGCGCCAGCAGCCACTCGACAGGGTATCAGCCCCAGCATTTT. Translating it yields CASSHSTGYQPQHF.

The chain combines TRBV7-9 with TRBJ2-3; TRBD1 aligns across 8 bases. V was clipped by 8 bases and J by 3 bases; unmatched bases: 1. CDR1 is SEHNR, CDR2 FQNEAQ, per germline (reference sequence). CDR3 length: 12 amino acids. The CDR3 region is CASGQGTDTQYF. CDR3 sequence (DNA): TGTGCCAGCGGACAGGGAACAGATACGCAGTATTTT.

The chain uses TRBV11-1 and TRBJ2-1; TRBD1 matches 7 bases. Per germline, CDR1 SGHAT and CDR2 FQDESV (reference sequence). The CDR3 covers 14 residues. Trimming cost V 6 bases and J 6 bases; bases outside gene matches: 8. CDR3 sequence: CASRLTGLINEQFF. In nucleotides, the CDR3 is TGTGCCAGCAGGTTGACAGGGTTAATCAATGAGCAGTTCTTC.

This chain connects TRBV9 to TRBJ2-7; TRBD1 matches at 10 bases. The CDR3 extends over 14 amino acids. CDR1 and CDR2 from the germline V gene are SGDLS and YYNGEE. The J segment lost 5 bases and the V segment lost 3 bases, leaving 5 bases of the junction unmatched. The DNA for the CDR3 is TGTGCCAGCAGCGGGGGGACAGGGGTCGACGAGCAGTACTTC. Protein sequence: CASSGGTGVDEQYF.

The chain employs TRBV5-6 and TRBJ1-6; 8 nucleotides line up with TRBD1. CDR1 is SGHDT and CDR2 is YYEEEE in the germline V gene. The CDR3 is made up of 14 amino acids. The V and J ends lost 4 bases and 9 bases, in that order; junction bases with no gene match: 6. The DNA for the CDR3 is TGTGCCAGCAGCCCGAGGACAGGGCTTTCACCCCTCCACTTT. As protein: CASSPRTGLSPLHF. Variable domain in full (rest from reference TRBV5-6 and TRBJ1-6): DAGVTQSPTHLIKTRGQQVTLRCSPKSGHDTVSWYQQALGQGPQFIFQYYEEEERQRGNFPDRFSGHQFPNYSSELNVNALLLGDSALYLCASSPRTGLSPLHFGNGTRLTVT.

In its sample, this clone was seen a few times. The rearrangement uses TRBV28 and TRBJ2-7; TRBD2 matches 7 bases. This CDR3 has 15 residues. After removal of 1 base from V and 0 bases from J, the junction contained 3 bases not matched to a gene. Looked up from germline, CDR1 is MDHEN and CDR2 is SYDVKM. In nucleotides, the CDR3 is TGTGCCAGCAGTTTATCCCTAGCGGTCTCCTACGAGCAGTACTTC. Its translation is CASSLSLAVSYEQYF.

The chain couples TRBV5-1 to TRBJ2-5; TRBD2 matches 7 bases. The J segment lost 3 bases and the V segment lost 4 bases, leaving 12 bases of the junction unmatched. The length of the CDR3 is 16 residues. Germline CDR1 is SGHRS and CDR2 is YFSETQ. The DNA for the CDR3 is TGCGCCAGCAGCCCGGGGGAGACGAGCGGGAAAGAGACCCAGTACTTC. Protein: CASSPGETSGKETQYF.

V and J are TRBV28 and TRBJ1-1, with D uncertain. CDR3 size: 16 residues. V lost 1 base to trimming and J lost 3 bases, with 15 bases between them. CDR1 is MDHEN, CDR2 SYDVKM, per germline. This chain's CDR3 is CASSLFGKGGDTEAFF. CDR3 DNA: TGTGCCAGCAGTTTATTCGGAAAGGGAGGTGACACTGAAGCTTTCTTT.

The chain combines TRBV30 with TRBJ1-5; possible D gene TRBD1, 5 bases. The CDR3 runs to 13 residues. Between the trimmed V and J ends, which lost 1 base and 1 base, there was a span of 5 bases. Germline CDR1 reads GTSNPN; CDR2 reads SVGIG (reference sequence). The CDR3 region has the DNA TGTGCCTGGAGTGCAGGGAGCAATCAGCCCCAGCATTTT. It translates to CAWSAGSNQPQHF.

V is TRBV28 and J is TRBJ2-1; TRBD1 is a possible D gene (5 bases). Looked up from germline, CDR1 is MDHEN and CDR2 is SYDVKM. This CDR3 is built from 15 residues. V dropped 2 bases and J dropped 7 bases, with 15 bases sitting between them. Here the CDR3 reads CASSLPQAFMNEQFF. The CDR3 DNA sequence: TGTGCCAGCAGTTTACCACAGGCCTTTATGAATGAGCAGTTCTTC.

A single count supports this clone. The gene calls are TRBV19 and TRBJ1-2, with 8 bases identical to TRBD1. Trimming at V came to 5 bases and at J to 0 bases, leaving 8 bases not matched to a gene. This CDR3 contains 16 residues. Per germline, CDR1 LNHDA and CDR2 SQIVND (reference sequence). Written as DNA, the CDR3 is TGTGCCAGTAGTGCCCGGACAGGGAAGGCTAACTATGGCTACACCTTC. This codes for CASSARTGKANYGYTF.